What follows are 2 T cell receptor beta chains derived from one specimen sequenced in a study of metastatic and nonmetastatic thyroid tumors. From the PCR reads, TCRdb re-called clones with MiXCR. This table has approximately 20,000 clones, approximately 24% appearing once. All patients were treatment-naive before thyroid surgery. Specimen: blood. These TCRs come from a male donor with papillary thyroid cancer or a benign thyroid nodule (not recorded which). Some clones in this sample may be carry-over from other donors' samples.

This clone showed up many times. The chain couples TRBV20-1 to TRBJ1-1; D is unclear. The V gene's germline CDR1 is DFQATT and CDR2 SNEGSKA (reference sequence). Trimming left V 0 bases short and J 1 base short, with 12 bases between. The CDR3 is made up of 15 amino acids. The CDR3 sequence is CSARDYVSQNTEAFF. The CDR3 DNA sequence: TGCAGTGCTAGAGATTACGTCAGTCAGAACACTGAAGCTTTCTTT.

This clone came up a few times. V is TRBV15 and J is TRBJ2-7, with a possible D match to TRBD2 (5 bases). CDR3 size: 16 residues. From germline, CDR1 is LNHNV and CDR2 YYDKDF (reference sequence). The V gene lost 0 bases and the J gene lost 0 bases, with 12 bases spanning the gap. The CDR3 here is CATSREAVLSSYEQYF. The CDR3 nucleotides read TGTGCCACCAGCAGAGAAGCGGTCCTAAGCTCCTACGAGCAGTACTTC.